The clone carrying this TCR beta chain was detected a few times. The target antigen is unknown. Profiling of TCR beta VDJ combinations and CDR3 sequences used genomic DNA as template. MiXCR was run by TCRdb on the reads, yielding one entry per CDR3 protein. The sample records around 130,000 distinct CDR3 sequences, roughly 55% being singletons. The CDR3 runs to 12 residues. Trimming stripped 3 bases from V and 4 bases from J, with 4 bases between. The V gene's germline CDR1 is ENHRY and CDR2 SYGVKD. All sequencing subjects had displayed CD8+CD57+ cell expansion on flow cytometry. A severe acquired aplastic anemia diagnosis applied to all patients. Blood sampling was performed on the patients, and none of them had received therapy by then. The sample originates from a study of CD8+CD57+ T cells in acquired aplastic anemia. Whole-study context: Sorted CD4+ and CD8+ cells gave a mean 3.2 ug DNA, range about 0.17 to 27.4 ug.

Study-wide results and limits: Approximately 29 was the count of CD8+ CDR3 sequences that patients shared with controls.

The receptor was isolated from a human donor with aplastic anemia. V gene TRBV10-3 combines with J gene TRBJ1-5, with no clear D. Input material: sorted CD4+, CD8+, or CD8+CD57+ T cells (not recorded which) from PBMCs. CDR3 sequence (DNA): TGTGCCATCAGTGACGATAATCAGCCCCAGCATTTT. Amino acid sequence: CAISDDNQPQHF.